This T cell receptor (beta chain) derives from a study of T cells in localized non-small cell lung cancer. Using immunoSEQ multiplex PCR, the repertoire was profiled, and TCRdb retains in-frame clones only, with some absent. The table has about 3,500 clones, around two fifths seen once. Study-wide findings and caveats: Heterogeneity remains possible, as sequencing covered one tumor region only. Turning up in adjacent lung were a median roughly 62 of the top 100 tumor clones. Uninvolved neighboring lung showed the greatest T cell clonality, exceeding tumor. Longer overall survival was linked to higher blood T cell density.

Germline trimming cut 3 bases from V and 5 bases from J; bases unmatched to any gene: 13. The CDR3 length is 19 residues. Per germline, CDR1 MDHEN and CDR2 SYDVKM. In regard to this clone: Its antigen remains unknown.

The sample consisted of lung tumor tissue, taken before any cancer treatment. The V and J genes are TRBV28 and TRBJ2-7; 16 positions match TRBD2. The TCR originated in a male donor older than 55 with stage I lung adenocarcinoma. For the CDR3, the DNA is TGTGCCAGCAGTTTTGCTCTTCCGGGACTAGCGGGGGGGCCTAACGAGCAGTACTTC. This encodes CASSFALPGLAGGPNEQYF.